This T cell receptor (beta chain) is drawn from a study of cytomegalovirus exposure and HLA in healthy donors. From germline, CDR1 is SGHRS and CDR2 YFSETQ. V dropped 4 bases and J dropped 6 bases, with 13 bases sitting between them. CDR3 length: 13 amino acids. Regarding this clone: Antigen unknown.

60 Vbeta and 13 Jbeta primers were used in PCR. Per the authors' pipeline: Unique TCR beta chains totaled around 86 million in a later count, with roughly 11 million of them shared. Sequencing used immunoSEQ multiplex PCR; TCRdb keeps in-frame clones, though not all of them. For V, J and clone size, that table is used; D and trimming come from the DNA. This sample has some 140,000 clones; around 74% occur once, and the top ten carry around 3.2%. General study results and limits: Using a false discovery rate of 0.05, a later analysis showed that 15,000 to 20,000 TCR beta sequences were associated with HLA alleles.

The sequencing sample was made of PBMCs. This TCR was recovered from a man aged 25-45 years in good health and CMV-seronegative. J is TRBJ1-1 and V is TRBV5-1, with D possibly TRBD1 on 6 matching bases. CDR3 in amino acids: CASSRDIWAEAFF. Here the CDR3 DNA reads TGCGCCAGCAGCCGGGACATTTGGGCTGAAGCTTTCTTT.